These T cell receptor beta chains were read from a single sample in a study of vaccination effects on CD4 cells after COVID-19. The antigens these receptors bind are not known. Only in-frame clones appear in the TCRdb table, and some are missing; sequencing was by immunoSEQ multiplex PCR. The data contain about 43,000 clones, about 80% of them seen just once; the ten biggest clones take up 10% to 14%. Source: CD4+ T cells from PBMCs cultured with SARS-CoV-2 spike peptides, taken before COVID-19 vaccination. Receptors originate from a human donor who received a COVID-19 vaccine. Both conserved end residues are part of each CDR3. Clone size is shown for a subset of rows, as once, few, many or a class of expanded clone.

size	J	V	CDR3
.	TRBJ2-1	TRBV10-1	CARGQGMQFF
.	TRBJ1-2	TRBV10-3	CAIRWGPGYGYTF
.	TRBJ2-2	TRBV7-8	CASSRNRGRDTGELFF
.	TRBJ2-1	TRBV5-1	CASSSWDSNNDEQFF
.	TRBJ1-6	TRBV4-1	CASSPYSLSSYNSPLHF
.	TRBJ2-1	TRBV20-1	CSAANSNEQFF
.	TRBJ1-3	TRBV5-1	CASSLGTVSGNTIYF
.	TRBJ2-5	TRBV10-2	CASRTTTGGQETQYF
.	TRBJ1-1	TRBV6-5	CASRASGRFGDRAFF
.	TRBJ1-1	TRBV6-1	CASSEQGWRGSMNTEAFF
.	TRBJ1-5	TRBV19	CASSMGTGQPQHF
once	TRBJ2-3	TRBV11-2	CASSPSTDTQYF
.	TRBJ1-5	TRBV7-8	CASSPRDRSGNQPQHF
.	TRBJ1-6	TRBV19	CASSAEGTGTNSPLHF
.	TRBJ2-1	TRBV6-5	CASRIGLYNEQFF
.	TRBJ1-2	TRBV6-5	CASSSQGVNYGYTF
.	TRBJ1-5	TRBV19	CASSIDLLVYSNQPQHF
.	TRBJ2-1	TRBV12-3/TRBV12-4	CASSGRGTRRFF
.	TRBJ1-2	TRBV12-3/TRBV12-4	CASSHGRIYDYTF
.	TRBJ2-3	TRBV9	CASSVGDRTSTDTQYF
few	TRBJ2-2	TRBV7-2	CASSPPRTGWTGELFF
.	TRBJ2-5	TRBV7-2	CASIPWSQETQYF
.	TRBJ1-1	TRBV19	CASSIQGSTEAFF
.	TRBJ1-1	TRBV2	CASGRRGQNTEAFF
.	TRBJ2-3	TRBV5-4	CASSSPDTQYF
.	TRBJ1-5	TRBV3-1/TRBV3-2	CASSRGQVGQPQHF
.	TRBJ2-3	TRBV6-5	CASSYSGGGTQYF
few	TRBJ1-6	TRBV7-9	CASSLGDTRTPLHF
.	TRBJ1-2	TRBV6-5	CASSPGQGRYGYTF
.	TRBJ2-2	TRBV11-2	CASRPPNSGGLNTGELFF
once	TRBJ2-5	TRBV5-8	CASSLAFAGQGRWAQYF
.	TRBJ2-1	TRBV7-3	CASSRPGYNEQFF
.	TRBJ2-3	TRBV5-1	CASSQLAGGMPDTQYF
.	TRBJ2-5	TRBV29-1	CSVQGGSETQYF
.	TRBJ1-2	TRBV6-2/TRBV6-3	CASSYQGVYGYTF
once	TRBJ1-5	TRBV21-1	CASRTGVNQPQHF
.	TRBJ1-2	TRBV7-2	CASSLDGGFGGYTF
once	TRBJ2-3	TRBV7-9	CASSPTSLAGGPDTQYF